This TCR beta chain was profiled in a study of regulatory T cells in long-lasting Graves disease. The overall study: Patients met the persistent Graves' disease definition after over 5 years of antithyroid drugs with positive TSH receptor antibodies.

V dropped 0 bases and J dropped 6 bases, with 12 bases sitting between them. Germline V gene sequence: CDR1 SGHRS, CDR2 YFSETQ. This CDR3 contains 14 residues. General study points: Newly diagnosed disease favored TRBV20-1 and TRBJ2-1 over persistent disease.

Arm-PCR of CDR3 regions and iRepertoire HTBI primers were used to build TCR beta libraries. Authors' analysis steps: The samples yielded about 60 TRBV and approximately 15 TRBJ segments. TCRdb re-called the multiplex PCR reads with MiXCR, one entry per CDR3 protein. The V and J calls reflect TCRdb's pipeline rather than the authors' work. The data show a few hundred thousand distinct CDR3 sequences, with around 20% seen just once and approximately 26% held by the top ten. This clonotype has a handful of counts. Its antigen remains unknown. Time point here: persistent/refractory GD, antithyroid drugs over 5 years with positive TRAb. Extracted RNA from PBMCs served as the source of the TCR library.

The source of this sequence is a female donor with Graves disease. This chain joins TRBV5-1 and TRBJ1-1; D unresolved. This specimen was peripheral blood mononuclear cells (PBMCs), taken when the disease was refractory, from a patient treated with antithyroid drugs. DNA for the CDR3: TGCGCCAGCAGCTTGGCCCCAGTGAGGCCTGAAGCTTTCTTT. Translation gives CASSLAPVRPEAFF.